A single sample is the source of the 6 T cell receptor beta chains below, sequenced in a study of shared clonotypes between healthy human individuals. TCRdb keeps only in-frame clones here, not all; method: immunoSEQ multiplex PCR. The sample has under 600,000 clones; around 81% are singletons. Source material: PBMCs. These receptors all stem from a woman between 35 and 50 years old in good health. Some clones in this sample may be carry-over from other donors' samples.

This clone was seen many times. This chain connects TRBV5-4 to TRBJ2-7; no clear D. The CDR3 spans 16 residues. CDR1 is SGHNT, CDR2 YYREEE, per germline (reference sequence). The V end was cut by 4 bases, the J end by 6 bases, with 23 bases between. CDR3 DNA: TGTGCCAGCAGCGCCCCTTTAGCCTCCCCAAAGTCCGAGCAGTACTTC. It translates to CASSAPLASPKSEQYF.

The chain carries TRBV18 and TRBJ1-3; possible D gene TRBD1, 5 bases. CDR1 is KGHSH and CDR2 is LQKENI in the germline V gene. V was cut by 7 bases and J by 8 bases, with 18 bases left in between. This CDR3 comprises 14 residues. CDR3 sequence reads: CASYSGTGAYTIYF. CDR3 nucleotides: TGTGCCAGCTACTCCGGGACTGGGGCGTACACCATATATTTT.

V is TRBV7-2 and J is TRBJ1-3; D gene uncertain. This CDR3 contains 15 residues. CDR1 is SGHTA, CDR2 FQGNSA, per germline. V was shortened by 2 bases and J by 0 bases, with 8 bases between the two germline ends. This CDR3 reads CASSLHRNSGNTIYF. CDR3 DNA: TGTGCCAGCAGCTTACACAGAAACTCTGGAAACACCATATATTTT.

The chain uses TRBV5-1 and TRBJ2-1; TRBD2 matches at 13 bases. Trimming took 4 bases from V and 6 from J; bases not matched to a gene: 13. Germline V lookup: CDR1 SGHRS, CDR2 YFSETQ. The CDR3 is made up of 18 amino acids. As DNA, the CDR3 is TGCGCCAGCAGCCTAGGACCCGTAGGGACTAGCGGGACCAATGAGCAGTTCTTC. It is translated as CASSLGPVGTSGTNEQFF.

In this sample, this clone turned up a few times. The J gene is TRBJ1-2, the V gene TRBV10-1; 8 bases fit TRBD1. This CDR3 has 19 amino acids. In germline, CDR1 is WNHNN, CDR2 SYGVQD (reference sequence). V dropped 2 bases and J dropped 0; count of bases not matched to a gene: 14. This CDR3 is CASSERWPTGGLANYGYTF. CDR3 DNA: TGCGCCAGCAGTGAGCGTTGGCCAACAGGGGGGTTGGCTAACTATGGCTACACCTTC.

V and J are TRBV27 and TRBJ2-7, with TRBD1 identical over 8 bases. The length of the CDR3 is 14 residues. Germline V CDR1 and CDR2: MNHEY, SMNVEV (reference sequence). V gave up 3 bases and J gave up 9 bases; unmatched junction bases: 10. The CDR3 spells CASSFSRGRSVQYF. The CDR3 DNA reads as TGTGCCAGCAGTTTTAGCAGGGGGCGATCTGTGCAGTACTTC.